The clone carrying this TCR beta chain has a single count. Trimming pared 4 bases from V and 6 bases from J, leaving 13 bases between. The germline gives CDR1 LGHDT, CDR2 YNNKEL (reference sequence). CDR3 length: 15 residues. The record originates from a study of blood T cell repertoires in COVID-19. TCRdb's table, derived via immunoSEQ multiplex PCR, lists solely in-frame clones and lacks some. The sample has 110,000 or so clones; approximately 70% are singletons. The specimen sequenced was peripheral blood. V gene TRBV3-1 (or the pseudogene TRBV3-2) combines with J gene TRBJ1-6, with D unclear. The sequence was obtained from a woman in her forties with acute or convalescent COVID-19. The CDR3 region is CASSLSAGVNSPLHF. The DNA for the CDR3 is TGTGCCAGCAGCCTCTCCGCGGGCGTTAATTCACCCCTCCACTTT.